The rows below give T cell receptor beta chains drawn from one sample of a study of cytomegalovirus exposure and HLA in healthy donors. Using immunoSEQ multiplex PCR, the repertoire was profiled, and TCRdb retains in-frame clones only, with some absent. The sample lists around 100,000 clones; over 55% were seen once. The sequencing sample was made of PBMCs. These TCRs come from a woman aged 18 to 35 in good health and CMV-seropositive. The CDR3 runs from the conserved cysteine through the conserved F or W. D genes are given only for firm matches. Expanded clones are given a class, and other clones once, few, many or no size at all.

TRBV7-8	-	-	TRBJ1-2	TGTGCCAGCAGCCACAGGGAAACCAACTATGGCTACACCTTC	CASSHRETNYGYTF
TRBV18	TRBD1	-	TRBJ1-1	TGTGCCAGCTCACCAATACTAACAGGGGCAAGGGCTGAAGCTTTCTTT	CASSPILTGARAEAFF
TRBV4-3	TRBD1	-	TRBJ2-3	TGCGCCAGCAGCCAAGATACAGGGGGGCCCACAGATACGCAGTATTTT	CASSQDTGGPTDTQYF
TRBV21-1	-	-	TRBJ1-2	TGTGCCAGCAGCAGGATCTCGACAGGGCGGCATGGCTACACCTTC	CASSRISTGRHGYTF
TRBV19	TRBD2	-	TRBJ2-5	TGTGCCAGTAGTATCCTAGCGGACAAGGGAGAGACCCAGTACTTC	CASSILADKGETQYF
TRBV2	TRBD1	few	TRBJ1-4	TGTGCCAGCAGTGAAGGGACAGGGAATGAAAAACTGTTTTTT	CASSEGTGNEKLFF
TRBV5-6	-	-	TRBJ1-3	TGTGCCAGCAGCTTGGTAGAGGGCCAAACTGGAAACACCATATATTTT	CASSLVEGQTGNTIYF
TRBV7-9	TRBD1	-	TRBJ2-3	TGTTCCAGCAGCTTCTTACCGGGACAGGGGGGAGATACGCAGTATTTT	CSSSFLPGQGGDTQYF
TRBV29-1	TRBD2	-	TRBJ2-1	TGCAGCGTTGAAGGACTAGCGGGAGCCTACAATGAGCAGTTCTTC	CSVEGLAGAYNEQFF
TRBV28	TRBD2	-	TRBJ2-7	TGTGCCAGCAGTCGACTAGCGGGGGAACCTTACGAGCAGTACTTC	CASSRLAGEPYEQYF
TRBV28	-	few	TRBJ1-5	TGTGCCAGCAGTTCGAATGGCGGCCAGCAGCCCCAGCATTTT	CASSSNGGQQPQHF
TRBV27	TRBD1	-	TRBJ1-1	TGTGCCAGCGGGACAGGTGTTATGAACACTGAAGCTTTCTTT	CASGTGVMNTEAFF
TRBV19	TRBD2	-	TRBJ2-7	TGTGCCAGTAGTGAACGACTAGCTCCTACTGTCTACGAGCAGTACTTC	CASSERLAPTVYEQYF
TRBV5-1	TRBD2	-	TRBJ2-1	TGCGCCAGCAGCCACGCAACGGCGGGGGGCAACAATGAGCAGTTCTTC	CASSHATAGGNNEQFF
TRBV27	-	-	TRBJ1-2	TGTGCCAGCAGTTTATCTACGGGAGGGATCTATGGCTACACCTTC	CASSLSTGGIYGYTF
TRBV6-1	TRBD1	-	TRBJ1-5	TGTGCCAGCAGTGCGGGACAGGGTTTAAATCAGCCCCAGCATTTT	CASSAGQGLNQPQHF
TRBV15	TRBD2	many	TRBJ2-5	TGTGCCACCAGCAAAATAGCGGGAGAGACCCAGTACTTC	CATSKIAGETQYF
TRBV9	-	-	TRBJ1-1	TGTGCCAGCAGCCTCCGGAGGGACGGCTTGAACACTGAAGCTTTCTTT	CASSLRRDGLNTEAFF
TRBV7-9	-	-	TRBJ2-5	TGTGCCAGCAGCTTAGAACAGTACCAAGAGACCCAGTACTTC	CASSLEQYQETQYF
TRBV9	TRBD1	-	TRBJ1-1	TGTGCCAGCAGCAACAGACAGGGCGACACTGAAGCTTTCTTT	CASSNRQGDTEAFF
TRBV15	-	once	TRBJ1-6	TGTGCCACCAGCAGTCCTAATCAACAGGGAGTAAATTCACCCCTCCACTTT	CATSSPNQQGVNSPLHF
TRBV7-9	TRBD2	-	TRBJ2-7	TGTCAAAGAAGTAGCGGGATACGGTACGAGCAGTACTTC	CQRSSGIRYEQYF
TRBV5-1	TRBD1	few	TRBJ2-1	TGCGCCAGCAGCTTGGGACAGGGTATCGATGAGCAGTTCTTC	CASSLGQGIDEQFF
TRBV5-4	TRBD2	-	TRBJ2-1	TGTGCCAGCAGCTCCCGATTGACTAGCGGGAACAATGAGCAGTTCTTC	CASSSRLTSGNNEQFF
TRBV9	TRBD2	-	TRBJ2-1	TGTGCCAGCAGCTTCAGACTAGCGGACGCCTACAATGAGCAGTTCTTC	CASSFRLADAYNEQFF
TRBV6-5	-	-	TRBJ2-7	TGTGCCAGCAGTGACCCGGGACATAAGCAGTACTTC	CASSDPGHKQYF
TRBV7-2	TRBD1	-	TRBJ1-1	TGTGCCAGCAGTCCGGACAGGGTCGCTGAAGCTTTCTTT	CASSPDRVAEAFF
TRBV18	TRBD1	-	TRBJ2-2	TGTGCCAGCTCACCACCGGAGACAGGGGGTCGAGGGGAGCTGTTTTTT	CASSPPETGGRGELFF
TRBV9	TRBD1	-	TRBJ1-1	TGTGCCAGCAGCTGGGGGACAGGGAACACTGAAGCTTTCTTT	CASSWGTGNTEAFF
TRBV30	-	-	TRBJ2-1	TGTGCCTGGAGTGTGGCTAGTAGATACAATGAGCAGTTCTTC	CAWSVASRYNEQFF
TRBV5-1	-	-	TRBJ2-1	TGCGCCAGCAGCTTGGCCAGGGTGGGCAATGAGCAGTTCTTC	CASSLARVGNEQFF
TRBV7-8	TRBD2	once	TRBJ2-2	TGTGCCAGCAGCCCGTTGACTAGCGGGAGGAGGGCCGGGGAGCTGTTTTTT	CASSPLTSGRRAGELFF